The 12 T cell receptor beta chains reported below all come from one sample, sequenced in a study of shared clonotypes between healthy human individuals. This table comes from immunoSEQ multiplex PCR, and its TCRdb copy is limited to in-frame clones, with some not included. The sample has approximately 2.1 million clones, approximately 95% seen once. Sequencing was performed on naive CD4+ T cells from PBMCs. The subset is: CD45RA+ positively selected. Receptors were obtained from a man between 18 and 35 years old in good health. Some clones in this sample may be carry-over from other donors' samples.

This chain uses TRBV4-1 with TRBJ2-7; weak D call: TRBD2 (7 bases). The CDR3 has 15 residues. V dropped 4 bases and J dropped 2 bases, with 15 bases sitting between them. The V gene's germline CDR1 is MGHRA and CDR2 YSYEKL. The CDR3 protein is CASSRAGGATYEQYF. The CDR3 DNA follows: TGCGCCAGCAGCCGAGCTGGGGGGGCAACCTACGAGCAGTACTTC.

The rearrangement links TRBV6-5 to TRBJ1-1; D is uncertain. CDR3 length: 13 residues. CDR1 and CDR2 (germline): MNHEY, SVGAGI. Trimming removed 0 bases at V and 7 bases at J, with 9 bases between. This CDR3 reads CASSYSYPYEAFF. CDR3 DNA: TGTGCCAGCAGTTACTCGTATCCGTATGAAGCTTTCTTT.

The chain carries TRBV20-1 and TRBJ2-7; D uncertain. V lost 5 bases and J lost 8, with 10 bases in between. This CDR3 spans 10 amino acids. Germline V CDR1 and CDR2: DFQATT, SNEGSKA (reference sequence). The CDR3 DNA reads TGCAGTGCTTCCCTTAACCAGCAGTACTTC. Translated, it gives CSASLNQQYF.

The J gene is TRBJ2-5, the V gene TRBV11-2, with a weak D call TRBD2 (6 bases). Germline loops: CDR1 SGHAT, CDR2 FQNNGV. This CDR3 contains 13 residues. Between the trimmed V and J ends, which lost 5 bases and 4 bases, there was a span of 11 bases. The CDR3 DNA follows: TGTGCCAGCAGCCGACCGGGACTAGAGACCCAGTACTTC. Amino acids: CASSRPGLETQYF.

The chain has TRBV6-4 and TRBJ2-1, with unresolved D. The CDR3 loop spans 15 amino acids. Germline assignment: CDR1 MRHNA and CDR2 SNTAGT. Trimming left V 6 bases short and J 6 bases short, with 18 bases between. The CDR3 DNA reads as TGTGCCAGCAGCCCGCTTGGTTTAGGATCCAATGAGCAGTTCTTC. Translation: CASSPLGLGSNEQFF.

The gene calls are TRBV19 and TRBJ2-7; D might be TRBD1 or TRBD2, each matching 5 bases. In germline, CDR1 is LNHDA, CDR2 SQIVND (reference sequence). The CDR3 is 15 residues long. Trimming removed 5 bases from V and 2 bases from J, with 16 bases in between. The CDR3 loop reads CASSVLSRGPYEQYF. CDR3 bases: TGTGCCAGTAGTGTCCTCTCAAGGGGACCCTACGAGCAGTACTTC.

The gene calls are TRBV28 and TRBJ2-1, with 9 bases that match TRBD1. V shed 7 bases and J 4 bases; nucleotides not matched to a gene: 11. Germline V gene data show CDR1 as MDHEN and CDR2 as SYDVKM. The CDR3 spans 16 residues. CDR3 DNA sequence: TGTGCCAGCATCCCCGGGACGGGACAGGGTTACAATGAGCAGTTCTTC. Protein product: CASIPGTGQGYNEQFF.

This rearrangement joins TRBV7-2 to TRBJ2-1; 11 nucleotides align to TRBD2. V lost 3 bases to trimming and J lost 9 bases; unmatched junction nucleotides: 4. The CDR3 contains 14 residues. CDR1 and CDR2 from the germline V gene are SGHTA and FQGNSA. DNA for the CDR3: TGTGCCAGCAGCTTCGGGACTAGCGGAAGTGAGCAGTTCTTC. Protein sequence: CASSFGTSGSEQFF.

The chain is built from TRBV28 and TRBJ1-1; D perhaps matches TRBD1 (6 bases). The CDR3 has 17 residues. V shed 7 bases and J shed 5 bases, with 26 bases lying between them. Germline V gene data show CDR1 as MDHEN and CDR2 as SYDVKM. The CDR3 nucleotides are TGTGCCAGCACCCCGGGGGGCGGGGGCGCTGAATGGACTGAAGCTTTCTTT. It specifies CASTPGGGGAEWTEAFF.

V is TRBV5-1 and J is TRBJ2-7; weak D call: TRBD1 (5 bases). Per the germline V gene, CDR1 is SGHRS and CDR2 is YFSETQ. Trimming took 0 bases from V and 5 from J, leaving 12 bases between them. CDR3 length equals 14 residues. Here the CDR3 reads CASSLGPGKDEQYF. DNA of the CDR3: TGCGCCAGCAGCTTGGGTCCAGGGAAGGACGAGCAGTACTTC.

V gene TRBV2 combines with J gene TRBJ2-7; the match to TRBD2 covers 13 bases. The CDR3 extends over 14 amino acids. V gave up 9 bases and J gave up 2 bases; unmatched junction bases: 4. CDR1 is SNHLY and CDR2 is FYNNEI in the germline V gene. The CDR3 DNA sequence: TGTGCCAGTACTAGCGGGAGGGCCCCCTACGAGCAGTACTTC. Translation gives CASTSGRAPYEQYF. The entire variable domain, with the rest obtained from reference TRBV2 and TRBJ2-7, is as follows: EPEVTQTPSHQVTQMGQEVILRCVPISNHLYFYWYRQILGQKVEFLVSFYNNEISEKSEIFDDQFSVERPDGSNFTLKIRSTKLEDSAMYFCASTSGRAPYEQYFGPGTRLTVT.

The chain carries TRBV5-1 and TRBJ2-2; D is perhaps TRBD1 (6 bases). The germline V gene has CDR1 SGHRS and CDR2 YFSETQ. This CDR3 contains 18 residues. The V end lost 0 bases, the J end lost 3 bases, and 18 bases lay between the germline ends. The CDR3 DNA reads TGCGCCAGCAGCTTGGTTGGCAGGGGCGCCCAAGACACCGGGGAGCTGTTTTTT. It is translated as CASSLVGRGAQDTGELFF.